A single T cell receptor (beta chain) is shown here with its context. Its antigen remains unidentified. The CDR3 consists of 12 residues. Germline-derived CDR1 and CDR2 are MDHEN and SYDVKM. With 5 bases removed from V and 4 bases from J, the gap between germline ends came to 8 bases. The table came from immunoSEQ multiplex PCR; TCRdb's copy has only in-frame clones and leaves some out. The table has roughly 110,000 clones, roughly 87% seen once. The data derive from a study of T cell responses to AZD1222 COVID-19 vaccine. Whole-study findings and limits: Compared with day 0, the breadth and depth of the Spike-specific TCR repertoire rose significantly after two doses of AZD1222. Unmutated variant regions are reportedly the target of nearly half of TCRs that are spike-specific. The donor cohort was predominantly white British with a female majority, and clonal diversity may have been underestimated.

This receptor was obtained from an adult who received the AZD1222 COVID-19 vaccine. This chain connects TRBV28 to TRBJ1-1; the D gene is possibly TRBD1 (5 bases). This specimen consisted of peripheral blood, obtained 28 days after the second AZD1222 dose. The CDR3 coding sequence is TGTGCCAGCAGTGGGGGACGCACTGAAGCTTTCTTT. Encoded protein: CASSGGRTEAFF.